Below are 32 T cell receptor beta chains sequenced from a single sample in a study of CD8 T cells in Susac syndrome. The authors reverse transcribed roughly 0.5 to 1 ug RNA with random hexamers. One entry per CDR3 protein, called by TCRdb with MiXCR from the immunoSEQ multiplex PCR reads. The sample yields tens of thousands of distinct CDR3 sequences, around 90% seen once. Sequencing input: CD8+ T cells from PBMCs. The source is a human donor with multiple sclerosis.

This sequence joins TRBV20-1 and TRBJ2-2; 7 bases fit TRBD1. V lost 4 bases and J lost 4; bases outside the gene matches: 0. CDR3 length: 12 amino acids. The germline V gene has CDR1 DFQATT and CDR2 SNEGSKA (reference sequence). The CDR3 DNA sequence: TGCAGTGCTACAGGGGGCACCGGGGAGCTGTTTTTT. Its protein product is CSATGGTGELFF.

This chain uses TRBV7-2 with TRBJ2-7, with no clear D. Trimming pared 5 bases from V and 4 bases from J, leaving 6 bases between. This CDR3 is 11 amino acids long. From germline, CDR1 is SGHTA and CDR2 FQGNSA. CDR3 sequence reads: CASSGIYEQYF. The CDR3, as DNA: TGTGCCAGCAGCGGGATTTACGAGCAGTACTTC.

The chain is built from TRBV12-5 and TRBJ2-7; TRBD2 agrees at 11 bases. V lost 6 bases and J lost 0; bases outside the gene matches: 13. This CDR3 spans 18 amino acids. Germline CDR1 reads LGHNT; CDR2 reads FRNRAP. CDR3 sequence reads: CASGRETRLAGISYEQYF. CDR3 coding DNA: TGTGCTAGTGGCCGAGAGACTAGACTAGCGGGGATCTCCTACGAGCAGTACTTC. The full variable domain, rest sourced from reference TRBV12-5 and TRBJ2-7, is DARVTQTPRHKVTEMGQEVTMRCQPILGHNTVFWYRQTMMQGLELLAYFRNRAPLDDSGMPKDRFSAEMPDATLATLKIQPSEPRDSAVYFCASGRETRLAGISYEQYFGPGTRLTVT.

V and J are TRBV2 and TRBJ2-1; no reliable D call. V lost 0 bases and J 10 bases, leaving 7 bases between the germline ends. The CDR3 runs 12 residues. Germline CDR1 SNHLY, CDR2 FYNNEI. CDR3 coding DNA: TGTGCCAGCAGTGAAGCGCTTAGGGAGCAGTTCTTC. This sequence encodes CASSEALREQFF.

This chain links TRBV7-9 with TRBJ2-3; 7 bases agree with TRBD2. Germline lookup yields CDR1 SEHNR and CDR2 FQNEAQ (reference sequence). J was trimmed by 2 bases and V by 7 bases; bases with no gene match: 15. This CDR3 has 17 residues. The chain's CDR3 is CASKRERAGRFTDTQYF. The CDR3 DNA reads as TGTGCCAGCAAGCGGGAACGAGCGGGACGATTCACAGATACGCAGTATTTT.

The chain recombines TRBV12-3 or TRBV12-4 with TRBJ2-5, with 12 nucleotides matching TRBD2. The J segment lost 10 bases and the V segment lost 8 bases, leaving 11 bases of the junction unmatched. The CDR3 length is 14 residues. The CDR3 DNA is TGTGCCAGCTCCGCACTAGCGGGGGGTGATGACCAGTACTTC. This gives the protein CASSALAGGDDQYF.

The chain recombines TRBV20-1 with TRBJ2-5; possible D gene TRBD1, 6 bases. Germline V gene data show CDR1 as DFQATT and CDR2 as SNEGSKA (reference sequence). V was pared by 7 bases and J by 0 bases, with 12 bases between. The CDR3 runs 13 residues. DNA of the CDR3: TGCAGTGGGAGACGGGACAACCAAGAGACCCAGTACTTC. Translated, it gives CSGRRDNQETQYF.

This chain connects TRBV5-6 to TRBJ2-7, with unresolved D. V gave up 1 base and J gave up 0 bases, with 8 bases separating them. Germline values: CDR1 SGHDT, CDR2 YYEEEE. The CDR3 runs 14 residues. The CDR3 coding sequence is TGTGCCAGCAGCTTGAGAGTGAACTCCTACGAGCAGTACTTC. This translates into CASSLRVNSYEQYF.

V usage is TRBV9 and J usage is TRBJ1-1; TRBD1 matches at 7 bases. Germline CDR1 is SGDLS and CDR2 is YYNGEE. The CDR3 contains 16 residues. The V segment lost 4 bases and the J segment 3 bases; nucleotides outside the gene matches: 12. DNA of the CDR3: TGTGCCAGCAGCCCTCGCGACAGGGAACGGGACACTGAAGCTTTCTTT. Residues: CASSPRDRERDTEAFF.

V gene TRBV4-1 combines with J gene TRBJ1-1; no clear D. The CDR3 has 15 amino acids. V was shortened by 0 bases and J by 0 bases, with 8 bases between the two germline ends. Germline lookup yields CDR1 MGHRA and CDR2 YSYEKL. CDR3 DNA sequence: TGCGCCAGCAGCCAAGATGGACCGCTGAACACTGAAGCTTTCTTT. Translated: CASSQDGPLNTEAFF.

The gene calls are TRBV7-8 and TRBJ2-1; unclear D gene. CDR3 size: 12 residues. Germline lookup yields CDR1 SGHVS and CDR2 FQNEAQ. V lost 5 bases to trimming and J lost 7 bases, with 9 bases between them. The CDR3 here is CASSVSVNEQFF. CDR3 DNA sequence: TGTGCCAGCAGCGTTTCGGTTAATGAGCAGTTCTTC.

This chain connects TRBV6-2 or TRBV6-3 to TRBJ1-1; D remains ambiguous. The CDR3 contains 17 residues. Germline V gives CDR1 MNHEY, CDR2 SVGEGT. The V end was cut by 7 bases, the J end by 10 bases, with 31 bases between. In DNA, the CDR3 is TGTGCCAGCACTAACCTTAGGGAGTCGAGCCCTAAGGGAAGAGCTTTCTTT. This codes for CASTNLRESSPKGRAFF.

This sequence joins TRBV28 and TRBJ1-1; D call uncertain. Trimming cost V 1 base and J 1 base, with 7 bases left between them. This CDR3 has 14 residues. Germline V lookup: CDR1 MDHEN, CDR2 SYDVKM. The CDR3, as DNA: TGTGCCAGCAGTTTATTCCAGGAGAACACTGAAGCTTTCTTT. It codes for CASSLFQENTEAFF.

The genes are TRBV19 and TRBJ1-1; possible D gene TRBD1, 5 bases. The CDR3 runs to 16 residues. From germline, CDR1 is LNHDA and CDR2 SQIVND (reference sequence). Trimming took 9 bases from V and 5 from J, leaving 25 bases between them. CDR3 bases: TGTGCCAGCATCCCTCGGGTTTCTAAAAAGGGGACTGAAGCTTTCTTT. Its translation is CASIPRVSKKGTEAFF.

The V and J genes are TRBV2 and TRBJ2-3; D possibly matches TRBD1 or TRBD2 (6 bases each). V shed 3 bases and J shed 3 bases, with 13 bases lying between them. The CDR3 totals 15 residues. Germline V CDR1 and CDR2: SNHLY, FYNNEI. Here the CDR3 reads CASSEGGRGTDTQYF. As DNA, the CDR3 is TGTGCCAGCAGTGAGGGGGGCCGTGGGACAGATACGCAGTATTTT.

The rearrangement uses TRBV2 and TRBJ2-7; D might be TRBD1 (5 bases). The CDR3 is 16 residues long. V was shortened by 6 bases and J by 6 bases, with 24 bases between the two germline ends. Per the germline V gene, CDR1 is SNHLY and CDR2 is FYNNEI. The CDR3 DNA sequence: TGTGCCAGCAGACCCTGGGGCCAAGAGGTAGTCCGCGAGCAGTACTTC. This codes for CASRPWGQEVVREQYF.

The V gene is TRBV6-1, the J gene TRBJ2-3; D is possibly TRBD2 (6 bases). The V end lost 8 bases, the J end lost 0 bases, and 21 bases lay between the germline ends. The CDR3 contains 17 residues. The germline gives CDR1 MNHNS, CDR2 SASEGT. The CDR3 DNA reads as TGTGCCAGCTTCCACGAGTGGAGGGCGCCTAGCACAGATACGCAGTATTTT. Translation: CASFHEWRAPSTDTQYF.

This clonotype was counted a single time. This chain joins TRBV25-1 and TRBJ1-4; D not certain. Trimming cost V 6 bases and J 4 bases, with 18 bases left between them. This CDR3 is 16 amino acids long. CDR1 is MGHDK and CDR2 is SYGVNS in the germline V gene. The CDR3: CASSDPRETRNEKLFF. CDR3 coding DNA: TGTGCCAGCAGCGACCCTAGGGAGACCCGTAATGAAAAACTGTTTTTT.

The CDR3 DNA reads TGTGCCTGGAGTCTTCCCTGGACGGAGAACACTGAAGCTTTCTTT. Translated, it gives CAWSLPWTENTEAFF. The rearrangement links TRBV30 to TRBJ1-1, with no clear D. This CDR3 has 15 residues. The V and J ends lost 2 bases and 1 base respectively, with 14 bases between them. Germline CDR1 is GTSNPN and CDR2 is SVGIG (reference sequence).

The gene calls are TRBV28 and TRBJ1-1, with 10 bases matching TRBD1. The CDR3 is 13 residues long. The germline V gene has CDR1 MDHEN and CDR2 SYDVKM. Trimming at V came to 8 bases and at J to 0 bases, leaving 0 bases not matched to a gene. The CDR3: CASDRGLNTEAFF. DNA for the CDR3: TGTGCCAGCGACAGGGGGCTGAACACTGAAGCTTTCTTT.

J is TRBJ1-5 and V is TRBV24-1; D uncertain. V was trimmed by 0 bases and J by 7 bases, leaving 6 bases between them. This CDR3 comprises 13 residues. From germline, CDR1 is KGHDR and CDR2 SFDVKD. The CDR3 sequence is CATSDLGGQPQHF. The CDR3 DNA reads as TGTGCCACCAGTGATTTGGGTGGCCAGCCCCAGCATTTT.

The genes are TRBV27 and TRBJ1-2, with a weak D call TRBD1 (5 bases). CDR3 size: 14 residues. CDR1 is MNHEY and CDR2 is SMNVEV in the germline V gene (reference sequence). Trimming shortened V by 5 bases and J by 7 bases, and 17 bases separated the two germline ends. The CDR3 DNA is TGTGCCAGCAGTCGGAGGGGACCTCAAGGTGGCTACACCTTC. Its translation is CASSRRGPQGGYTF.

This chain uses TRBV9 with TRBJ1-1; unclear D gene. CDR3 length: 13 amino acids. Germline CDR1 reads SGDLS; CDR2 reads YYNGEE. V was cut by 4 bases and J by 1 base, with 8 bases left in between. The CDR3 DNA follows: TGTGCCAGCAGCCGCTGGGGGAACACTGAAGCTTTCTTT. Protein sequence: CASSRWGNTEAFF.

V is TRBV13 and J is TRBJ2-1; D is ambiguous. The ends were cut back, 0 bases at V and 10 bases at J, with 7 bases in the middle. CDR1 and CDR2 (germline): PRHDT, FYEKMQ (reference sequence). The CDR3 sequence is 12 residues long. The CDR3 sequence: CASSLGRTEQFF. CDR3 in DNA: TGTGCCAGCAGCTTAGGGCGGACCGAGCAGTTCTTC.

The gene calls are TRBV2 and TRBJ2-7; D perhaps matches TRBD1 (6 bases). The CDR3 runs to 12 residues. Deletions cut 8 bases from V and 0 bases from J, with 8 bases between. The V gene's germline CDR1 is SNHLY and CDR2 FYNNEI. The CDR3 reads CASWDTSYEQYF. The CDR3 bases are TGTGCCAGCTGGGACACCTCCTACGAGCAGTACTTC.

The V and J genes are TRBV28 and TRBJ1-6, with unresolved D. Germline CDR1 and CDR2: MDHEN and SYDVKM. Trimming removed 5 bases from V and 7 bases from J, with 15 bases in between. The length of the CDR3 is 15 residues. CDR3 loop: CASSLAGFGNSPLHF. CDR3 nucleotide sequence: TGTGCCAGCAGTCTCGCGGGCTTTGGGAATTCACCCCTCCACTTT.

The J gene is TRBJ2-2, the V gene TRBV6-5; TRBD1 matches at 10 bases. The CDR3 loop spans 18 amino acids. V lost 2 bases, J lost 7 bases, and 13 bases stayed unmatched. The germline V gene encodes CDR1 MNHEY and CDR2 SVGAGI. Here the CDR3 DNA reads TGTGCCAGCAGTTACACAGCCGGGACAGGGGAGTTGGGCGGGGAGCTGTTTTTT. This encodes CASSYTAGTGELGGELFF.

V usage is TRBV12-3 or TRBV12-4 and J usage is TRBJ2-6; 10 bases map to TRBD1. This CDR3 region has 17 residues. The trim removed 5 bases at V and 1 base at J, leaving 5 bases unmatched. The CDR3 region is CASSPGQGRSGANVLTF. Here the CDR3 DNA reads TGTGCCAGCAGTCCGGGACAGGGGAGGTCTGGGGCCAACGTCCTGACTTTC.

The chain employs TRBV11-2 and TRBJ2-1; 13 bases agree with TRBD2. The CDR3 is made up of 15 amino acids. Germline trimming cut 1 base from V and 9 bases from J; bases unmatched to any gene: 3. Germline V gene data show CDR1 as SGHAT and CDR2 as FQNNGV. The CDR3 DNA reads TGTGCCAGCAGCTTAGGGACTAGCGGGGGTTCTGAGCAGTTCTTC. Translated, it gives CASSLGTSGGSEQFF.

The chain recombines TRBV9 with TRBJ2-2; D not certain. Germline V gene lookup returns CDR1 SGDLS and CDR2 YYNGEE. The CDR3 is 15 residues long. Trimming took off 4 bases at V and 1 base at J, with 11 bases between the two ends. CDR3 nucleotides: TGTGCCAGCAGCACCCGGACCCTGAACACCGGGGAGCTGTTTTTT. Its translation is CASSTRTLNTGELFF.

The CDR3 protein is CASSFTNTGELFF. The CDR3 DNA is TGTGCCAGCAGTTTCACGAACACCGGGGAGCTGTTTTTT. The chain is built from TRBV27 and TRBJ2-2, with D uncertain. CDR1 MNHEY and CDR2 SMNVEV come from the germline V gene (reference sequence). Trimming pared 3 bases from V and 0 bases from J, leaving 2 bases between. This CDR3 has 13 residues.

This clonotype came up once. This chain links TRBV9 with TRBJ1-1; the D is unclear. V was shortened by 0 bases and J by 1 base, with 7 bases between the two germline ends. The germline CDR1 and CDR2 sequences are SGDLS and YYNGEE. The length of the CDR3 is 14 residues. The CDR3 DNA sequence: TGTGCCAGCAGCGTAGGGTCCAGGAACACTGAAGCTTTCTTT. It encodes CASSVGSRNTEAFF.